This T cell receptor beta chain was observed in a study of regulatory T cells in long-lasting Graves disease. Study-wide results and limits: Persistent Graves' disease cases displayed lower TCR diversity than newly diagnosed ones. Favored usage of TRBV28, TRBJ1-2 and TRBJ2-5 was recorded in persistent disease.

Germline V lookup: CDR1 MDHEN, CDR2 SYDVKM. The CDR3 is made up of 18 amino acids. The V segment lost 3 bases and the J segment 2 bases; nucleotides outside the gene matches: 13. Ten or more counts support this clonotype. Its specificity is not known. Time point denoted: newly diagnosed GD, antithyroid drugs for less than 3 months. The TCR library was made from RNA extracted from PBMCs. Arm-PCR of CDR3 regions with iRepertoire HTBI primers generated TCR beta libraries. MiXCR was run by TCRdb on the multiplex PCR reads, yielding one entry per CDR3 protein. Of roughly 400,000 distinct CDR3 sequences in the sample, about 17% were seen once. This sample also appeared in a second study, on T cells in Graves' hyperthyroidism and ophthalmopathy. That report notes: The HTBI set primed first-round TCR CDR3 RT-PCR.

The chain carries TRBV28 and TRBJ2-1; 7 bases map to TRBD2. The receptor was derived from a woman aged 18-29 years with Graves disease. This material consisted of peripheral blood mononuclear cells (PBMCs), taken at new diagnosis, from a patient treated with antithyroid drugs. The CDR3 loop reads CASSFGGGGRSTYNEQFF. Written as DNA, the CDR3 is TGTGCCAGCAGTTTTGGGGGGGGGGGGAGGAGTACCTACAATGAGCAGTTCTTC.